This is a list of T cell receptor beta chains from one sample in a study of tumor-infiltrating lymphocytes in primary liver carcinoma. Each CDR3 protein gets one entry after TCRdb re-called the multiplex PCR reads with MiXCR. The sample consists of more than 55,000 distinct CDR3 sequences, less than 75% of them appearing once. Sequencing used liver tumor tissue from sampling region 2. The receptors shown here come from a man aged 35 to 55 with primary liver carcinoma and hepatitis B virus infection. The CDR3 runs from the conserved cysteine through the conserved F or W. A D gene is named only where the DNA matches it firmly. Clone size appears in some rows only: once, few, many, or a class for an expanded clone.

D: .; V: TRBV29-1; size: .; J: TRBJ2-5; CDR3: CSVGGKAAETQYF; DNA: TGCAGCGTTGGTGGGAAGGCCGCTGAGACCCAGTACTTC
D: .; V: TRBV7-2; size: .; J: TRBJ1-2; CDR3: CASSRPGLGYSYTF; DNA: TGTGCCAGCAGCCGTCCGGGACTAGGTTATAGCTACACCTTC
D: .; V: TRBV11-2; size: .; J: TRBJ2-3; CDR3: CAGSASTDTQCF; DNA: TGTGCGGGCAGCGCCAGCACAGATACGCAGTGTTTT
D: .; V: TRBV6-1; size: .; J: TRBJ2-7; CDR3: CASRGSVVGSSYEQYF; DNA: TGTGCCAGCAGGGGAAGTGTCGTAGGGAGCTCATACGAGCAGTACTTC
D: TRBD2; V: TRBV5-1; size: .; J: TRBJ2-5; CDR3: CTSSLAGRGIQETQYF; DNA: TGCACCAGCAGCTTGGCTGGGCGGGGGATCCAAGAGACCCAGTACTTC
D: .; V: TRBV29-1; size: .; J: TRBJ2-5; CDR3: CSVGTSRGETQYF; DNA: TGCAGCGTTGGCACATCTAGGGGGGAGACCCAGTACTTC
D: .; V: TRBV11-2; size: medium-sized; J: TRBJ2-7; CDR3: CASSFMTDPDYEQYF; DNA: TGTGCCAGCAGCTTCATGACAGATCCGGACTACGAGCAGTACTTC
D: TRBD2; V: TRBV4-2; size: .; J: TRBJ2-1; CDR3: CACSQLSGRAVYNEQFF; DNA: TGTGCCTGTAGCCAACTGAGCGGGAGGGCCGTCTACAATGAGCAGTTCTTC
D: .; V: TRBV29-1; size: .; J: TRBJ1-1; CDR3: CSVGPGWGMVAETFF; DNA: TGCAGCGTTGGTCCAGGGTGGGGTATGGTCGCTGAAACTTTCTTT
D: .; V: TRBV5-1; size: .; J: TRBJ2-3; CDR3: CASSEGLPTDTQYF; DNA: TGCGCCAGCAGCGAGGGACTCCCCACAGATACGCAGTATTTC
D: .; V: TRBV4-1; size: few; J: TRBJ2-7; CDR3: CASSRDREQGHEQYF; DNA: TGCGCCAGCAGCCGAGATCGGGAACAGGGACACGAGCAGTACTTT
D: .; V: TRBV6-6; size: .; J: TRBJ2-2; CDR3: CASSRPGTKSGELFF; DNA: TGTGCCAGCAGTCGCCCAGGAACGAAAAGCGGGGAGCTGTTTTTT
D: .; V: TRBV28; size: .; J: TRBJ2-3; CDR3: CASSKTVLTGTQYF; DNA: TGTGCCAGCTCTAAGACAGTGCTGACAGGTACGCAATATTTT
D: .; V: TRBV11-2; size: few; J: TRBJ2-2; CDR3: CASSLALGGANTRELFF; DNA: TGTGCCAGCAGCTTAGCATTAGGTGGGGCGAACACCAGGGAGCTATTCTTT
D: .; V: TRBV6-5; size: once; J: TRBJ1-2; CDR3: CASSPPSGAYGYTF; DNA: TGTGCCAGCAGTCCTCCTTCAGGGGCCTATGGCTACACCTTC
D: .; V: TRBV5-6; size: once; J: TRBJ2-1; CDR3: CASSPSGSRRDNEQFF; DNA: TGTGCCAGCAGCCCGTCTGGTAGCAGGAGGGACAATGAGCAGTTTTTC
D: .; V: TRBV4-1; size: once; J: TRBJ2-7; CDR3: CTSCRDEGGNYEQYF; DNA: TGCACCAGCTGCCGAGATGAGGGCGGGAACTACGAGCAGTACTTC
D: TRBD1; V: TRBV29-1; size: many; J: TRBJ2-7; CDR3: CSARQGFTYEQYF; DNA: TGCAGCGCTCGACAGGGATTCACCTACGAGCAGTACTTC
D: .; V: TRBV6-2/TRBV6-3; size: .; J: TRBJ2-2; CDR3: CASSSGLVGVGNTGELFF; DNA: .
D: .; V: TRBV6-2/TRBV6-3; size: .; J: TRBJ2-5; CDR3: CASSGPRNLTETQYF; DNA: TGTGCCAGCAGTGGGCCCCGGAACTTAACGGAGACCCAGTACTTC
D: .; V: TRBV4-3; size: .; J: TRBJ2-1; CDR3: CANSQLTGKLSYNEKFF; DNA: TGCGCCAACAGCCAATTGACAGGCAAACTCTCCTACAATGAGAAGTTCTTC
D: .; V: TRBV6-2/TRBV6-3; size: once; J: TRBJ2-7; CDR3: CASSCREHNEQYF; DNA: TGTGCCAGCTCGTGTCGGGAGCACAACGAGCAGTACTTC
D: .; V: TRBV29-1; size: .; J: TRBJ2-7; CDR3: CSIEDRRYDGQYF; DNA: TGCAGCATAGAAGACAGGCGCTACGACGGGCAGTACTTC
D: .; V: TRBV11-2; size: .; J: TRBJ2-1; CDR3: CTSNPGREQSF; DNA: TGTACCAGCAACCCAGGACGGGAGCAGTCCTTC
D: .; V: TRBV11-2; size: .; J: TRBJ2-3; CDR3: CGSSLETDTQYF; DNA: TGTGGCAGCAGTTTGGAAACAGATACGCAGTATTTT
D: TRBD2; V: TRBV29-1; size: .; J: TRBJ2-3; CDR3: CSCSGCSTDTQYF; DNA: TGCAGCTGTAGCGGGTGTAGCACAGATACGCAGTATTTT
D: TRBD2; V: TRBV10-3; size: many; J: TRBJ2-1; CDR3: CAVASGTVFSSYNEQFF; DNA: TGTGCCGTAGCTAGCGGGACTGTTTTTAGCTCCTACAATGAGCAGTTCTTC
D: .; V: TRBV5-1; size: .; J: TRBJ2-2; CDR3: CVSSFETSRRNTGELFF; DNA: TGTGTCAGCAGCTTCGAAACTAGCAGGAGGAACACCGGGGAGCTGTTTTTT
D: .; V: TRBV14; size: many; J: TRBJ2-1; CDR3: CASSAVVGWVNNEQSF; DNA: TGTGCCAGCAGTGCCGTAGTGGGATGGGTAAACAATGAGCAGTCCTTC
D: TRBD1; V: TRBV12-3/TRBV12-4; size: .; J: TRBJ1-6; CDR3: CASSSTTGRSSPLHF; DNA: TGTGCCAGCAGTTCCACGACAGGGCGTAGTTCACCCCTCCACTTT
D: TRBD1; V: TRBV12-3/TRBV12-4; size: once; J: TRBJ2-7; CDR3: CASIRTGTGTYEQYF; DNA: TGTGCTAGCATCCGCACCGGGACAGGGACCTACGAGCAGTACTTC
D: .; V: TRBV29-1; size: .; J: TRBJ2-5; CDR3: CSVDLPMETHYF; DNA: TGCAGCGTTGACCTTCCGATGGAGACCCACTACTTC
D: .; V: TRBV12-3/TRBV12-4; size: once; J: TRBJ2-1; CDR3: CASSLGPRKEQLF; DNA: TGTGCCAGCAGTCTCGGGCCCCGGAAGGAGCAGCTCTTC
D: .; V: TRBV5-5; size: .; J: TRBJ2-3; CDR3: CASSFSFSDTKYF; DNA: TGTGCCAGCAGCTTTTCGTTCTCAGATACGAAGTATTTT
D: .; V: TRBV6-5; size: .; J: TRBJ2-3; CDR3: CASSPDSSSIYTQYF; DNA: TGTGCCAGCAGCCCGGACAGCTCTAGCATATATACGCAGTATTTT
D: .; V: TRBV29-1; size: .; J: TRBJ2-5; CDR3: CNGLTQGMETQYF; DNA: TGCAATGGACTCACTCAGGGGATGGAGACCCAGTACTTC
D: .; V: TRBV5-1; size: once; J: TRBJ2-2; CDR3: CASSLEERYDDTGELFF; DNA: TGCGCCAGCAGCTTGGAAGAGCGGTACGATGACACCGGGGAGCTGTTTTTT
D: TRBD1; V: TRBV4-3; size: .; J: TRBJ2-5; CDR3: CASSQERTGTQYF; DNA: TGCGCCAGCAGCCAAGAGAGGACAGGGACCCAGTACTTC
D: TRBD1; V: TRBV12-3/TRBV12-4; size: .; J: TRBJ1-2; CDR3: CASSLGKGANYGYTF; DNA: TGTGCCAGCAGCCTCGGGAAGGGGGCAAACTATGGTTACACCTTC
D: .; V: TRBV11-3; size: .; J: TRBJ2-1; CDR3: CTRSLGEGLTYNEQFF; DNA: TGTACTAGGAGCTTAGGCGAAGGACTTACATACAATGAGCAGTTCTTC
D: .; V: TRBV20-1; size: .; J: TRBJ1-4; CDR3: CSARGHRQNEKLFF; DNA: TGCAGTGCTAGAGGTCACAGACAAAATGAAAAACTGTTTTTT
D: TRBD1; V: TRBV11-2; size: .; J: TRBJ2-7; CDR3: CVSSLRWTGENGEYF; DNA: TGTGTCAGTAGCTTACGGTGGACAGGGGAAAACGGGGAGTACTTC
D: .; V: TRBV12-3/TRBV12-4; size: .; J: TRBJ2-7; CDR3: CASTSPRDKGYEQYF; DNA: TGTGCCAGCACTTCCCCCCGGGACAAGGGCTACGAGCAGTACTTC
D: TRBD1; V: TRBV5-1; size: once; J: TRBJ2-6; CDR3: CAGSSVGQGGGANVLTF; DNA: TGCGCCGGCAGCTCGGTCGGACAGGGAGGTGGGGCCAACGTCCTGACTTTC
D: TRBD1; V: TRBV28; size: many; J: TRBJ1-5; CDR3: CASSLWGQGLSNQPQHF; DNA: TGTGCCAGCAGTTTATGGGGACAGGGTCTCAGCAATCAGCCCCAGCATTTT
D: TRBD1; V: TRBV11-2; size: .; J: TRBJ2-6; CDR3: CTSNMGGDRGISLSGANVLTF; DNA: TGTACCAGCAACATGGGGGGAGACAGGGGCATTTCCCTCTCTGGGGCCAACGTCCTGACTTTC
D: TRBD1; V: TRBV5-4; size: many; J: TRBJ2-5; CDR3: CASSLDRETQETQYF; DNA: TGTGCCAGCAGCCTAGACAGGGAAACCCAAGAGACCCAGTACTTC
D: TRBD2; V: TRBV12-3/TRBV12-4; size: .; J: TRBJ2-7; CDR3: CASSLGGASGSYEQYF; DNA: TGTGCCAGCAGTTTGGGCGGGGCTAGCGGGTCCTACGAGCAGTACTTC
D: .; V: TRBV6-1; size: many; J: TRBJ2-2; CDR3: CASSELGRELFF; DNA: TGTGCCAGCAGTGAATTGGGTAGGGAGCTGTTTTTT
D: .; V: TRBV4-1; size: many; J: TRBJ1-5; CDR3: CASSPIEGSNQPQHF; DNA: TGCGCCAGCAGTCCCATAGAGGGGAGCAATCAGCCCCAGCATTTT
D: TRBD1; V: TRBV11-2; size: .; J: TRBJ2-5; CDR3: CVGSQTPGRGKETQYF; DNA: TGTGTCGGCAGCCAAACTCCTGGCAGGGGGAAGGAGACCCAGTACTTC
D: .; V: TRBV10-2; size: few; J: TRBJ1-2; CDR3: CASSEIVNYGYTF; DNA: TGCGCCAGCAGTGAAATCGTTAACTATGGCTACACCTTC
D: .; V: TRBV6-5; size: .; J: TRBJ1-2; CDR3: CASAGDYGYTF; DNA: TGTGCCAGCGCAGGAGATTATGGCTACACCTTC
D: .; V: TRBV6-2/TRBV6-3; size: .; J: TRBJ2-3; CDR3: CASGFSPRLLEGTYTQYF; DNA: TGTGCCAGCGGTTTCTCCCCGCGTCTCTTGGAGGGTACATATACGCAGTATTTT
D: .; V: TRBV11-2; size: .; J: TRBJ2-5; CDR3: CTSSLAMLALGKKETQYF; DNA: TGTACTAGCAGCTTAGCGATGCTAGCCCTGGGAAAAAAAGAGACCCAGTACTTC